The clone carrying this T cell receptor beta chain was counted ten times or more. Antigen: not known. Doses given second, at about 4 or about 12 weeks, were pooled. CDR1 is SEHNR, CDR2 FQNEAQ, per germline (reference sequence). CDR3 length: 14 amino acids. The V gene lost 4 bases and the J gene lost 5 bases, with 12 bases spanning the gap. The data are from a study of T cell responses to AZD1222 COVID-19 vaccine. Study-wide points: Spike-wide coverage was observed for vaccine-associated CD4 TCRs, with dominant responses at 160-218 and 743-854. Spike-specific TCR breadth rose after two AZD1222 doses, and depth rose as well. Epitopes outside B.1.351 and B.1.1.7 mutated regions reportedly drew nearly half of spike TCRs.

Here immunoSEQ multiplex PCR was the method, and the copy in TCRdb shows in-frame clones only, minus some. The profile shows tens of thousands of clones, around 80% of them singletons. The chain has TRBV7-9 and TRBJ2-1; D might be TRBD1 (6 bases). Source: peripheral blood, taken 28 days after the second AZD1222 dose. The sequence came from an adult who received the AZD1222 COVID-19 vaccine. CDR3 in DNA: TGTGCCAGCAGCTGGGGGACAAGCAACAATGAGCAGTTCTTC. Protein product: CASSWGTSNNEQFF.